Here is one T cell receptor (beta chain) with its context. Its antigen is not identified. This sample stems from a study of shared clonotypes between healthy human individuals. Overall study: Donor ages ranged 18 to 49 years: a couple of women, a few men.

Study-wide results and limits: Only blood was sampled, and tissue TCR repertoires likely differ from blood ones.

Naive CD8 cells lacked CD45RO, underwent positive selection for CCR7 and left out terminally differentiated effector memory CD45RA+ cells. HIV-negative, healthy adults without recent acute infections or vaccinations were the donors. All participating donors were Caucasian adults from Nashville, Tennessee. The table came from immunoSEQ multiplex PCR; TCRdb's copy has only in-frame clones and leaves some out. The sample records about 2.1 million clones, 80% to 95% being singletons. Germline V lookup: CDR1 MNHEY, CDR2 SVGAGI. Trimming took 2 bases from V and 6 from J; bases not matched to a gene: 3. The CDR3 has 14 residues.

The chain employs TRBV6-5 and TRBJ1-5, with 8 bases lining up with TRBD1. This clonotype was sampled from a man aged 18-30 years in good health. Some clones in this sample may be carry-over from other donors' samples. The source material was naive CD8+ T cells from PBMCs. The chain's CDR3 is CASSYGQGIQPQHF. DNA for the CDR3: TGTGCCAGCAGTTACGGACAGGGCATTCAGCCCCAGCATTTT.